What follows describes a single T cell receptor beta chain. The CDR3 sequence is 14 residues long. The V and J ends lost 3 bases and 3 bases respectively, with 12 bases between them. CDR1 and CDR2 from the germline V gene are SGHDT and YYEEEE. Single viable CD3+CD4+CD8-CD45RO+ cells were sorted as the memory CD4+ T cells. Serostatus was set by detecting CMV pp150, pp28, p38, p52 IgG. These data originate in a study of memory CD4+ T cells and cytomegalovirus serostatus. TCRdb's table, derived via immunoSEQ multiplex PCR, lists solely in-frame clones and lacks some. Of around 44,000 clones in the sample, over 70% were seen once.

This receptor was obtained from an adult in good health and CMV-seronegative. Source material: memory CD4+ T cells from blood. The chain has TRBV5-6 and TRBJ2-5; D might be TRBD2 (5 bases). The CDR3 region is CASSWTHMEETQYF. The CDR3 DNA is TGTGCCAGCAGCTGGACTCATATGGAAGAGACCCAGTACTTC.